These T cell receptor beta chains were read from a single sample in a study of T-cell memory formation after mild COVID-19. TCRdb fed the 5' RACE reads into MiXCR, producing one record per CDR3 protein. The sample yields roughly 380,000 distinct CDR3 sequences, under 30% seen once. Sample: PBMCs or a T cell subset sorted from them (not recorded which). The receptors were gathered from an adult woman who had mild COVID-19 (a few samples of this study predate the infection). Cell type and time point are not known. Each CDR3 is given with its conserved first and last residue. A D gene is named only where the DNA matches it firmly. Only part of the rows carry a size: once, few, many, or a class if the clone is expanded.

j_gene | abundance | v_gene | d_gene | CDR3nt | CDR3aa
TRBJ2-7 | . | TRBV5-1 | . | TGCGCCAGCAGCCCCACCCAATACCACGAGCAGTACTTC | CASSPTQYHEQYF
TRBJ2-2 | . | TRBV12-3/TRBV12-4 | . | TGTGCCAGCAGTCGCTCCCCCAGGGGCGGCACCGGGGAGCTGTTTTTT | CASSRSPRGGTGELFF
TRBJ2-5 | . | TRBV7-8 | . | TGTGCCAGCAGCTCCTCTAGGGATCCAGCCCCAATATTCGCCAAGACCCAGTACTTC | CASSSSRDPAPIFAKTQYF
TRBJ2-3 | . | TRBV7-9 | . | TGTGCCAGCAGTCCGGGACCCTACACAGATACGCAGTATTTT | CASSPGPYTDTQYF
TRBJ2-1 | few | TRBV29-1 | TRBD2 | TGCAGCGTTGTAGGACTAGCGGGGGAGAACAATGAGCAGTTCTTC | CSVVGLAGENNEQFF
TRBJ2-7 | . | TRBV7-8 | . | TGTGCCAGCAGCTGGAGGGCCGGTCGAAGCTCCTACGAGCAGTACTTC | CASSWRAGRSSYEQYF
TRBJ2-1 | . | TRBV10-3 | . | TGTGCCATCAGCCTCGGGCAGGGTGAGCAGTTCTTC | CAISLGQGEQFF
TRBJ2-7 | few | TRBV5-6 | . | TGTGCCAGCAGCTTGGTCGGGAGTGGGTACGAGCAGTACTTC | CASSLVGSGYEQYF
TRBJ2-3 | few | TRBV20-1 | TRBD2 | TGCAGTGCGGCGTCCCCCATTACTAGCGGGGGGACCTCAGATACGCAGTATTTT | CSAASPITSGGTSDTQYF
TRBJ2-5 | . | TRBV5-1 | . | TGCGCCAGCAGCTTGTCTGCAGGGGCAGAGACCCAGTACTTC | CASSLSAGAETQYF
TRBJ2-5 | . | TRBV30 | TRBD2 | TGTGCCTGGAACCCCGGACTAGCTTTCCAAGAGACCCAGTACTTC | CAWNPGLAFQETQYF
TRBJ2-1 | . | TRBV20-1 | . | TGCAGTGCTAGTGACATCAATGAGCAGTTCTTC | CSASDINEQFF
TRBJ2-3 | few | TRBV7-9 | . | TGTGCCAGCAGCTTACCACTGGGACAAACCAACACAGATACGCAGTATTTT | CASSLPLGQTNTDTQYF
TRBJ2-2 | few | TRBV7-9 | . | TGTGCCAGCAGCATAAGGCGGGGGCCGAGCGGGGAGCTGTTTTTT | CASSIRRGPSGELFF
TRBJ2-1 | once | TRBV15 | . | TGTGCCACCAGCAGAACTCAAGCGGAGTACAATGAGCAGTTCTTC | CATSRTQAEYNEQFF
TRBJ2-3 | . | TRBV5-6 | . | TGTGCCAGCAGGCTAGCTGCCACAGATACGCAGTATTTT | CASRLAATDTQYF
TRBJ2-1 | once | TRBV6-5 | . | TGTGCCAGCAGTTACCCCTCGGCAGGGCCGGTAGAGCAGTTCTTC | CASSYPSAGPVEQFF
TRBJ1-2 | . | TRBV5-1 | . | TGCGCCAGCAGCCCGGACAGTACAAACTATGGCTACACCTTC | CASSPDSTNYGYTF
TRBJ2-7 | . | TRBV28 | TRBD1 | TGTGCCAGCAGGCCCGGGACAGGCTTCTCCTACGAGCAGTACTTC | CASRPGTGFSYEQYF
TRBJ2-3 | . | TRBV20-1 | TRBD2 | TGCAGTGCTACCCGGACTAGCGGCAGCACAGATACGCAGTATTTT | CSATRTSGSTDTQYF
TRBJ2-2 | few | TRBV6-2/TRBV6-3 | . | TGTGCCAGCAGTTACTCTAGGACTTTGGAGCTGTTTTTT | CASSYSRTLELFF
TRBJ2-7 | . | TRBV4-3 | . | TGCGCCAGCAGCCAAGAAGGCCCTAGCTACGAGCAGTACTTC | CASSQEGPSYEQYF